Sequencing of this TCR beta chain was carried out in a study of response to subunit inactivated influenza vaccine. General study results and limits: It was suggested by the authors that few new T cells are recruited by each seasonal influenza vaccination.

As to this clonotype: Its antigen is not identified.

MiXCR, applied by TCRdb to the RT-PCR reads, yields one record per CDR3 protein. The sample yields about 780,000 distinct CDR3 sequences, around 18% seen once. V dropped 5 bases and J dropped 12; count of bases not matched to a gene: 9. Germline CDR1 and CDR2: DFQATT and SNEGSKA (reference sequence). CDR3 size: 11 residues. This TCR came from a man in his fifties or sixties who received an inactivated influenza vaccine. The material was PBMCs from blood, obtained 4 to 6 days after vaccination. The chain couples TRBV20-1 to TRBJ1-1, with 7 bases fitting TRBD1. The chain's CDR3 is CSASETGAPFF. The CDR3 nucleotides read TGCAGTGCTTCCGAAACAGGGGCGCCTTTCTTT.